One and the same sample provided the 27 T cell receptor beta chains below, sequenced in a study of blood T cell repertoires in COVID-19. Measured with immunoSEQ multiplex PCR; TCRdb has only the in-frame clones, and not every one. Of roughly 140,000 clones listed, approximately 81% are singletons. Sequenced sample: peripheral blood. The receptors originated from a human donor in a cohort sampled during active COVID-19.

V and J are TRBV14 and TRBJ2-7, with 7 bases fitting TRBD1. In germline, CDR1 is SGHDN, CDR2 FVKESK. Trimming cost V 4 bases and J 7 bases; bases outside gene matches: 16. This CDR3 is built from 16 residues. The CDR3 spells CASSRDRVLGMGEQYF. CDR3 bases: TGTGCCAGCAGCCGTGACAGGGTCCTTGGAATGGGGGAGCAGTACTTC.

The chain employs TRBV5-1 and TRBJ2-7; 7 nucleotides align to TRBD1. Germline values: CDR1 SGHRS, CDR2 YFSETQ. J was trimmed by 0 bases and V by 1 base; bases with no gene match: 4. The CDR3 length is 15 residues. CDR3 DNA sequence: TGCGCCAGCAGCTTGACGGCAGGGGGCTCCTACGAGCAGTACTTC. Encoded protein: CASSLTAGGSYEQYF.

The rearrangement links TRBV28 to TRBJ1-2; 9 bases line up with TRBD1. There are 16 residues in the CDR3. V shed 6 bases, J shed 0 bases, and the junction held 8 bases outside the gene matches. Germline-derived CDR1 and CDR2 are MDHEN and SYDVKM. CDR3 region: CASRSPGQGSNYGYTF. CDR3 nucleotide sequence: TGTGCCAGCAGGTCGCCGGGACAGGGTTCTAACTATGGCTACACCTTC.

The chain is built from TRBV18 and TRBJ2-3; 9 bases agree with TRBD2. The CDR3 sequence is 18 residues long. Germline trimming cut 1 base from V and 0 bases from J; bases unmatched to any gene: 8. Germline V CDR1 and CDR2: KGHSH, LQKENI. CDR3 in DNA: TGTGCCAGCTCACCACGCGTCGGGACTAGCTCTAGCACAGATACGCAGTATTTT. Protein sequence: CASSPRVGTSSSTDTQYF.

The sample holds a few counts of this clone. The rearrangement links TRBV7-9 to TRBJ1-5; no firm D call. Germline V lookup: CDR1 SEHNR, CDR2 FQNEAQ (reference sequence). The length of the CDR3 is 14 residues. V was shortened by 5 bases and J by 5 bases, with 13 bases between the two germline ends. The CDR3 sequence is CASSRGDLDQPQHF. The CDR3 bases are TGTGCCAGCAGCCGGGGAGATTTAGATCAGCCCCAGCATTTT.

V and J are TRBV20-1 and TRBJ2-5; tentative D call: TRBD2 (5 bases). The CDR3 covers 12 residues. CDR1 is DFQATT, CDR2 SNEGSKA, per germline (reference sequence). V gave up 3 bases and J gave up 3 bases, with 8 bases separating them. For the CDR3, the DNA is TGCAGTGCTAGTCTCGGGGAAGAGACCCAGTACTTC. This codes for CSASLGEETQYF.

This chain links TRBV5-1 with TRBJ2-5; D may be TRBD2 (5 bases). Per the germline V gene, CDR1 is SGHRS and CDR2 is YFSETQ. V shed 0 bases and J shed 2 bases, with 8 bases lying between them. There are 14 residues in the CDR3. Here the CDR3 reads CASSLGTGQETQYF. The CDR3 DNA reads TGCGCCAGCAGCTTGGGGACTGGACAAGAGACCCAGTACTTC.

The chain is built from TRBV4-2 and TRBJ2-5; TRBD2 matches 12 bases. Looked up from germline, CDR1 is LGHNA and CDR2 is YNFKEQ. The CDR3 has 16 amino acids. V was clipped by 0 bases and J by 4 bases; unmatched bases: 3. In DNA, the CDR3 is TGTGCCAGCAGCCAAGAGACTAGCGGGAGTGGAGAGACCCAGTACTTC. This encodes CASSQETSGSGETQYF.

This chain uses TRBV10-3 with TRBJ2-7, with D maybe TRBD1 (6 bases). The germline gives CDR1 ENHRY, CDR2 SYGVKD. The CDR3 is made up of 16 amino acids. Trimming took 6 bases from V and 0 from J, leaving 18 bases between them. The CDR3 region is CAIRGVTGLSSYEQYF. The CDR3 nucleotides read TGTGCCATCAGAGGGGTTACAGGGCTGAGCTCCTACGAGCAGTACTTC.

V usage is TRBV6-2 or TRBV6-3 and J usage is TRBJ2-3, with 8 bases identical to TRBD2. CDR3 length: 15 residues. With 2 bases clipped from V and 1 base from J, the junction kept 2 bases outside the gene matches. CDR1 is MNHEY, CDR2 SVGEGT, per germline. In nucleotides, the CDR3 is TGTGCCAGCAGTTACGACGGGAGGGGCACAGATACGCAGTATTTT. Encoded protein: CASSYDGRGTDTQYF.

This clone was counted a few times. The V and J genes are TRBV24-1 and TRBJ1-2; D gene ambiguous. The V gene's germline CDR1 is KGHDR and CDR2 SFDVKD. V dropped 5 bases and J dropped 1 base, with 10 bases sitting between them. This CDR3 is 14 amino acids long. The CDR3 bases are TGTGCCACCAGTGCCACGGGTCTTAACTATGGCTACACCTTC. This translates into CATSATGLNYGYTF.

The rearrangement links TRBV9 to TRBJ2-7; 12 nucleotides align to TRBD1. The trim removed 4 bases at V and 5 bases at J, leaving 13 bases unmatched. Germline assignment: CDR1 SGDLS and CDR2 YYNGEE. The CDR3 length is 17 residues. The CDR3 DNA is TGTGCCAGCAGCCCCCAGGCGGGACAGGGGGCGTTGAACGAGCAGTACTTC. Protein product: CASSPQAGQGALNEQYF. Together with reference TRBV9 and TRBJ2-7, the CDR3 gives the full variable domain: DSGVTQTPKHLITATGQRVTLRCSPRSGDLSVYWYQQSLDQGLQFLIQYYNGEERAKGNILERFSAQQFPDLHSELNLSSLELGDSALYFCASSPQAGQGALNEQYFGPGTRLTVT.

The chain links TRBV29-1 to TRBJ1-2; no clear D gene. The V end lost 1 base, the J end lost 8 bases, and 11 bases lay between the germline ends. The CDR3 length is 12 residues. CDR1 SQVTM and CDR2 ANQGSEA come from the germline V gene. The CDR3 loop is CSVEGQVGGYTF. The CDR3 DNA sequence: TGCAGCGTTGAAGGGCAGGTTGGCGGCTACACCTTC.

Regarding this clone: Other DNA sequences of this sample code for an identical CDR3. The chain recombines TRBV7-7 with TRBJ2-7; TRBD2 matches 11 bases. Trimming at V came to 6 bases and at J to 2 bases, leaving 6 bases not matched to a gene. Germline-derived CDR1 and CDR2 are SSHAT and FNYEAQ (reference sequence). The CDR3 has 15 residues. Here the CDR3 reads CASSPRLAGPYEQYF. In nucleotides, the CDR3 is TGTGCCAGCAGTCCGCGACTAGCGGGACCCTACGAGCAGTACTTC. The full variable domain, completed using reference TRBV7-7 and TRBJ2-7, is GAGVSQSPRYKVTKRGQDVTLRCDPISSHATLYWYQQALGQGPEFLTYFNYEAQPDKSGLPSDRFSAERPEGSISTLTIQRTEQRDSAMYRCASSPRLAGPYEQYFGPGTRLTVT.

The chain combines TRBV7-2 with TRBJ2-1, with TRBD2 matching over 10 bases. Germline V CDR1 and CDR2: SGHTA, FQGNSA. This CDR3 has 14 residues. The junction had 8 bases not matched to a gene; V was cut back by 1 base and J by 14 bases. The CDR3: CASSLVKREGGKFF. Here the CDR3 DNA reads TGTGCCAGCAGCTTAGTAAAGCGGGAGGGCGGAAAGTTCTTC. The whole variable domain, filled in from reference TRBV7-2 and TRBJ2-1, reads GAGVSQSPSNKVTEKGKDVELRCDPISGHTALYWYRQSLGQGLEFLIYFQGNSAPDKSGLPSDRFSAERTGGSVSTLTIQRTQQEDSAVYLCASSLVKREGGKFFGPGTRLTVL.

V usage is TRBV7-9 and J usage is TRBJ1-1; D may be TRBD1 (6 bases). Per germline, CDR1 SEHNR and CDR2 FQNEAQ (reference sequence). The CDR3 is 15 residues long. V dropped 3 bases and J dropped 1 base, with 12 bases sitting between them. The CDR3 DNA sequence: TGTGCCAGCAGCTTGTCCGGGACACCGAACACTGAAGCTTTCTTT. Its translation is CASSLSGTPNTEAFF.

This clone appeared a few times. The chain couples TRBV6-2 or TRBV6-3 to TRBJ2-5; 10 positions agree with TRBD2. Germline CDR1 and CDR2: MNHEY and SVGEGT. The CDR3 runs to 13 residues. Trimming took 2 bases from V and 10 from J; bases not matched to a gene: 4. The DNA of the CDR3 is TGTGCCAGCAGTTACGGGACTAGCGCCTACCAGTACTTC. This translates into CASSYGTSAYQYF.

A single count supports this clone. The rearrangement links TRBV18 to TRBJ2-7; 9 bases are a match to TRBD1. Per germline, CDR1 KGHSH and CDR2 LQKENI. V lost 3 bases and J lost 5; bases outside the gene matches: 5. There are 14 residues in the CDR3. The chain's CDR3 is CASSPTGGSNEQYF. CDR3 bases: TGTGCCAGCTCACCGACAGGGGGTTCGAACGAGCAGTACTTC.

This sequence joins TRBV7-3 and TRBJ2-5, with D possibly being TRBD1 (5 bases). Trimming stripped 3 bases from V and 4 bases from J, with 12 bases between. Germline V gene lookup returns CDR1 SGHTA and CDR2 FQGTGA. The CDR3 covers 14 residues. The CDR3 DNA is TGTGCCAGCAGCTTTCAGGGTTCTGGAGAGACCCAGTACTTC. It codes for CASSFQGSGETQYF.

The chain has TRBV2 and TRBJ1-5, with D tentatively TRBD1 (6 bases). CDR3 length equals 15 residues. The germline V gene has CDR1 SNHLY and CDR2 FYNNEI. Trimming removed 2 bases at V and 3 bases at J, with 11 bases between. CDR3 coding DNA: TGTGCCAGCAGTGAACGGTCAGGGGACAATCAGCCCCAGCATTTT. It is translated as CASSERSGDNQPQHF. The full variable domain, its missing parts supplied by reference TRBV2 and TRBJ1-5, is EPEVTQTPSHQVTQMGQEVILRCVPISNHLYFYWYRQILGQKVEFLVSFYNNEISEKSEIFDDQFSVERPDGSNFTLKIRSTKLEDSAMYFCASSERSGDNQPQHFGDGTRLSIL.

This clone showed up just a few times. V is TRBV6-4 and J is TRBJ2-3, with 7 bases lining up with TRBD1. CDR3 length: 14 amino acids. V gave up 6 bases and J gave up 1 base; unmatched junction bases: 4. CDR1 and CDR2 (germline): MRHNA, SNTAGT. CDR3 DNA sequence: TGTGCCAGCAGCAGACAGGGAGGCACAGATACGCAGTATTTT. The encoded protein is CASSRQGGTDTQYF.

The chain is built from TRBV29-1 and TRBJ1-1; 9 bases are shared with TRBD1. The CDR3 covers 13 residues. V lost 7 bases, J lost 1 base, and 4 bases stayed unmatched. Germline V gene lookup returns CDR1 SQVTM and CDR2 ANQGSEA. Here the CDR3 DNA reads TGCAGCGCCCAGGGACAGGGGAACACTGAAGCTTTCTTT. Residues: CSAQGQGNTEAFF.

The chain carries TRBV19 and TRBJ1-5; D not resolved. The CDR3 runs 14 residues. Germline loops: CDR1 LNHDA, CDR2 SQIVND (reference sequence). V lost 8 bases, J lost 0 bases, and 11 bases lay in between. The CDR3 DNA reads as TGTGCCAGTGGGGAGTCTTATAGCAATCAGCCCCAGCATTTT. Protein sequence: CASGESYSNQPQHF.

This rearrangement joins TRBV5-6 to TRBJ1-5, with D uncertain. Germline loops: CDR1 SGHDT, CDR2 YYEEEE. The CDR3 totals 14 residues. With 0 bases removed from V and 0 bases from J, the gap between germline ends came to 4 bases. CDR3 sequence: CASSLAVSNQPQHF. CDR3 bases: TGTGCCAGCAGCTTGGCAGTTAGCAATCAGCCCCAGCATTTT.

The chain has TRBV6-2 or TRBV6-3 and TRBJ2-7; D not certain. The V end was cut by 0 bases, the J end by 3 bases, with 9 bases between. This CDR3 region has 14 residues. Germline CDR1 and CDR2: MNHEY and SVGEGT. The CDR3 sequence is CASSYSQVNYEQYF. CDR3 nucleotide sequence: TGTGCCAGCAGTTACTCTCAGGTGAACTACGAGCAGTACTTC.

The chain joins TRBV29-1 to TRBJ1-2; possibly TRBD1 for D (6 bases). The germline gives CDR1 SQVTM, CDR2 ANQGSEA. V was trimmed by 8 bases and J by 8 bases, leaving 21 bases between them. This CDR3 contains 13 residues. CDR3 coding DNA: TGCAGCTCCCGGGGGGCAGGGACTTTCGGCTACACCTTC. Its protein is CSSRGAGTFGYTF.

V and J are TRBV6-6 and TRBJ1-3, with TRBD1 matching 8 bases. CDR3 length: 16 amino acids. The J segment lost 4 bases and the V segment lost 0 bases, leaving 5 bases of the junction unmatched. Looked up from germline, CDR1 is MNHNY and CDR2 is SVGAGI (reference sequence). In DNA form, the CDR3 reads TGTGCCAGCAGTTACTCCGGACAGGGATCCGGAAACACCATATATTTT. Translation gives CASSYSGQGSGNTIYF.